These T cell receptor beta chains were read from a single sample in a study of cytomegalovirus exposure and HLA in healthy donors. Method: immunoSEQ multiplex PCR; TCRdb's copy keeps in-frame clones and lacks some. This table lists some 120,000 clones. Sequenced sample: PBMCs. The receptors derive from a man aged 30 to 39 in good health and CMV-seronegative. CDR3s include the opening cysteine and the closing phenylalanine or tryptophan. The order of the fields is V gene, CDR3 protein.

V: TRBV5-1; CDR3: CASSLAGNSGGYEQFF
V: TRBV5-1; CDR3: CASSTVQGARYEQYF
V: TRBV5-1; CDR3: CASSTGDTVSGANVLTF
V: TRBV29-1; CDR3: CSVIGQGAAETQYF
V: TRBV10-2; CDR3: CASSQSRGFYGYTF
V: TRBV28; CDR3: CASAEGGFTDTQYF
V: TRBV27; CDR3: CASILRGGAGTEAFF
V: TRBV7-8; CDR3: CASSLGSSGNYNEQFF
V: TRBV7-3; CDR3: CASSLKGQGTEAFF
V: TRBV6-1; CDR3: CASGEVLLSYEQYF
V: TRBV28; CDR3: CASSLDLAQRSYEQYF
V: TRBV29-1; CDR3: CSVEDLAGYEQYF
V: TRBV30; CDR3: CAWSYGTSGGYEQYF
V: TRBV4-1; CDR3: CASSQRTLSGSYEQYF
V: TRBV6-5; CDR3: CASSTYTRYEQYF
V: TRBV4-3; CDR3: CASRQTRGPSDTQYF
V: TRBV5-6; CDR3: CASSWTSGYEQYF
V: TRBV28; CDR3: CASSFEANIQYF
V: TRBV5-4; CDR3: CASSVVRGAETQYF
V: TRBV9; CDR3: CASSVTGGNEKLFF
V: TRBV19; CDR3: CASSVSGEGLEQYF
V: TRBV28; CDR3: CASSRDRVVYEQYF
V: TRBV6-4; CDR3: CASSHYEQYF
V: TRBV30; CDR3: CAWSEGGNYGYTF
V: TRBV5-4; CDR3: CASSLLAGGPTSYNEQFF
V: TRBV18; CDR3: CASSRFAGGWNEQFF
V: TRBV5-1; CDR3: CASHHRDEQYF
V: TRBV2; CDR3: CASSQTGGFDGYTF
V: TRBV4-3; CDR3: CASSQGTISAEQFF
V: TRBV7-9; CDR3: CASSRGGFTEAFF
V: TRBV4-2; CDR3: CASSQVIRDRAGTGELFF
V: TRBV5-6; CDR3: CASSLGEGWGNQPQHF
V: TRBV5-1; CDR3: CASSGTPTGGDEQYF
V: TRBV11-2; CDR3: CASSHSGSSTDTQYF
V: TRBV27; CDR3: CASSLRVRGDTGELFF
V: TRBV4-1; CDR3: CASSQEQASGYQETQYF
V: TRBV9; CDR3: CASSKGGADTQYF
V: TRBV4-3; CDR3: CASSQAGGGPSYEQYF
V: TRBV2; CDR3: CASQDSNQPQHF
V: TRBV5-6; CDR3: CASTPSPSSYEQYF
V: TRBV10-2; CDR3: CASSGGSADSYEQYF
V: TRBV27; CDR3: CASSQRTGLGGNIQYF
V: TRBV15; CDR3: CATSRGRAGGPYEQYF
V: TRBV6-4; CDR3: CASSATSTGDSPLHF
V: TRBV7-9; CDR3: CASSPPAEETQYF
V: TRBV4-1; CDR3: CASSQERDTEAFF
V: TRBV11-2; CDR3: CASSLIPPGNEKLFF
V: TRBV5-6; CDR3: CASSLVGGSDGYTF
V: TRBV7-8; CDR3: CASSLAYASGDEQFF